The 11 T cell receptor beta chains listed next were all sequenced from one sample in a study of shared clonotypes between healthy human individuals (dated by TCRdb to the early 2020s). Library creation used the immunoSEQ multiplex PCR assay. The table comes from immuneACCESS by way of TCRdb, which keeps in-frame sequences with V and J called. Part of the clones is missing from these tables; in studies checked, under half for an unresolved V gene and the rest for unknown reasons. The sample contains roughly 1 million clones, about four fifths of them found a single time. The ten most abundant clones make up roughly 0.56% of the sample. The sample was memory CD4+ T cells from PBMCs. The sample's cell subset or site label, in plain terms: CD45RA-negative fraction. The receptors come from a man aged 18 to 30 in good health. Some clones in this sample may be carry-over from other donors' samples.

There are a few counts of this clone. V gene TRBV15 combines with J gene TRBJ1-5; D is possibly TRBD1 (5 bases). From germline, CDR1 is LNHNV and CDR2 YYDKDF (reference sequence). Trimming took 3 bases from V and 6 from J, leaving 12 bases between them. The CDR3 covers 14 residues. In DNA form, the CDR3 reads TGTGCCACCAGCAGCCAGGGCGGTGGTCAGCCCCAGCATTTT. Protein product: CATSSQGGGQPQHF. The entire variable domain, with the rest obtained from reference TRBV15 and TRBJ1-5, is as follows: DAMVIQNPRYQVTQFGKPVTLSCSQTLNHNVMYWYQQKSSQAPKLLFHYYDKDFNNEADTPDNFQSRRPNTSFCFLDIRSPGLGDTAMYLCATSSQGGGQPQHFGDGTRLSIL.

This sequence joins TRBV6-9 and TRBJ2-1, with unresolved D. With 6 bases removed from V and 2 bases from J, the gap between germline ends came to 14 bases. Germline assignment: CDR1 MNHGY and CDR2 SVAAGI. This CDR3 has 15 amino acids. The CDR3 is CASSLPGFTYNEQFF. The CDR3 DNA reads as TGTGCCAGCAGCCTGCCCGGATTCACCTACAATGAGCAGTTCTTC.

The chain carries TRBV18 and TRBJ1-2, with D possibly TRBD1 on 6 matching bases. From germline, CDR1 is KGHSH and CDR2 LQKENI. The CDR3 has 14 residues. Trimming removed 4 bases at V and 4 bases at J, with 13 bases between. CDR3 residues: CASSQLGTSYGYTF. CDR3 nucleotide sequence: TGTGCCAGCTCACAGCTCGGGACAAGCTATGGCTACACCTTC.

This clone was detected once. This rearrangement joins TRBV9 to TRBJ2-5; D could derive from TRBD1 or TRBD2 (5 bases each). The ends were cut back, 6 bases at V and 0 bases at J, with 9 bases in the middle. Germline-derived CDR1 and CDR2 are SGDLS and YYNGEE. The CDR3 is 13 residues long. The DNA of the CDR3 is TGTGCCAGCAACCGGGACCACCAAGAGACCCAGTACTTC. Protein: CASNRDHQETQYF.

This chain connects TRBV28 to TRBJ2-7, with D possibly TRBD1 on 6 matching bases. CDR3 length equals 14 residues. Trimming pared 2 bases from V and 2 bases from J, leaving 10 bases between. Germline-derived CDR1 and CDR2 are MDHEN and SYDVKM. CDR3 amino acids: CASSLSQGTYEQYF. DNA for the CDR3: TGTGCCAGCAGTTTAAGCCAGGGGACCTACGAGCAGTACTTC.

V gene TRBV28 combines with J gene TRBJ2-2, with D uncertain. Between the trimmed V and J ends, which lost 3 bases and 3 bases, there was a span of 5 bases. Germline CDR1 and CDR2: MDHEN and SYDVKM. This CDR3 has 13 residues. The CDR3 DNA reads as TGTGCCAGCAGTTTTCTAGACACCGGGGAGCTGTTTTTT. It is translated as CASSFLDTGELFF.

The chain recombines TRBV7-3 with TRBJ2-1; TRBD1 matches 8 bases. The CDR3 loop spans 15 amino acids. Germline values: CDR1 SGHTA, CDR2 FQGTGA. Losses at the gene ends were 6 bases for V and 7 bases for J; bases not matched to a gene: 11. As DNA, the CDR3 is TGTGCCAGCAGTCCGGGGGCAGGGGGCCGAAATGAGCAGTTCTTC. Protein: CASSPGAGGRNEQFF.

The genes are TRBV19 and TRBJ1-1, with 9 bases matching TRBD1. The V and J ends lost 5 bases and 0 bases, in that order; junction bases with no gene match: 10. The CDR3 length is 17 residues. The germline V gene has CDR1 LNHDA and CDR2 SQIVND (reference sequence). In nucleotides, the CDR3 is TGTGCCAGTAGTCCGGGACAGGGAGTAAGGATGAACACTGAAGCTTTCTTT. Amino acid sequence: CASSPGQGVRMNTEAFF.

The V call is TRBV6-1, the J call TRBJ1-2; 8 bases agree with TRBD1. The germline V gene has CDR1 MNHNS and CDR2 SASEGT. This CDR3 has 14 amino acids. J lost 9 bases, V lost 5 bases, and 11 bases had no gene match. The CDR3 bases are TGTGCCAGCAGTTATACCGACAGGGGAGGGAGCTACACCTTC. It encodes CASSYTDRGGSYTF.

This chain links TRBV14 with TRBJ1-1; D gene unclear. Germline lookup yields CDR1 SGHDN and CDR2 FVKESK. The CDR3 contains 12 residues. Between the trimmed V and J ends, which lost 0 bases and 9 bases, there was a span of 8 bases. CDR3 sequence: CASSQDPVQAFF. CDR3 in DNA: TGTGCCAGCAGCCAAGATCCTGTTCAAGCTTTCTTT.

This chain joins TRBV7-2 and TRBJ1-1, with D possibly matching TRBD1 (5 bases). V gave up 5 bases and J gave up 7 bases, with 14 bases separating them. This CDR3 is built from 13 residues. Germline CDR1 SGHTA, CDR2 FQGNSA. The CDR3 region has the DNA TGTGCCAGCAGCCTAAGGAGGGGCGGTGAAGCTTTCTTT. This translates into CASSLRRGGEAFF.